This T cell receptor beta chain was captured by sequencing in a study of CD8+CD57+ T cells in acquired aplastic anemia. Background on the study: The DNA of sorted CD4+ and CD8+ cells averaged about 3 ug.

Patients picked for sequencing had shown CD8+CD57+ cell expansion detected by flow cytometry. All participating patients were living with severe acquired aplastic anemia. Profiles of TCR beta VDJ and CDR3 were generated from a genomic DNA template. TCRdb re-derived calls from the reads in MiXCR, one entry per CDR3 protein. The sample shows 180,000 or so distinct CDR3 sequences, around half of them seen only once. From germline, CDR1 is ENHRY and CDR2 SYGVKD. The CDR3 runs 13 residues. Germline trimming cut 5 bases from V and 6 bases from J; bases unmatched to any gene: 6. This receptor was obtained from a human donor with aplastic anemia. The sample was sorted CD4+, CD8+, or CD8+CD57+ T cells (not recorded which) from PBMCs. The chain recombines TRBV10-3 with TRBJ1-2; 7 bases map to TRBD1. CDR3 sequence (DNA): TGTGCCATCAGTTCACCAGGGACAGATGGCTACACCTTC. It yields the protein CAISSPGTDGYTF.